This T cell receptor beta chain was obtained from a study of tumor-infiltrating lymphocytes in primary liver carcinoma. Points on this clonotype: A read error may produce the germline difference seen at one junction end.

Constant-region priming of approximately 0.55 ug total RNA yielded TCR beta cDNA. Three nested multiplex PCR rounds, a slightly modified ARM-PCR method, built the TCR beta libraries. With TRBV1-TRBV30 forward primers and a C-beta reverse primer, the first two PCR rounds were run for about 10 cycles each. Each CDR3 protein gets one entry after TCRdb re-called the multiplex PCR reads with MiXCR. The data show fewer than 110,000 distinct CDR3 sequences, 55% to 80% seen once. Germline V gene lookup returns CDR1 MGHRA and CDR2 YSYEKL. The CDR3 sequence is 15 residues long. DNA and RNA were both co-extracted from around 20-30 mg of bulk tissue that had not been sorted.

V and J are TRBV4-1 and TRBJ2-2, with D uncertain. The sequence was collected from an older woman with primary liver carcinoma and hepatitis B virus infection. Input material: liver tumor tissue from sampling region 2. Sample subset: tumor region T2, inferior pole. CDR3 protein: CASNQSTTPRGELFF. The CDR3 coding sequence is TGCGCCAGCAACCAATCTACCACCCCCCGCGGGGAGCTGTTTTTT.